This T cell receptor (beta chain) is drawn from a study of T cells in Graves' hyperthyroidism and ophthalmopathy. Study-level points and caveats: In validation, the model predicted ophthalmopathy. These predictions came a median roughly 6 months before onset.

RNA transcripts were the template for amplifying TCR beta CDR3 regions. The primer set for the first-round RT-PCR of the TCR CDR3 was HTBI. One entry per CDR3 protein, called by TCRdb with MiXCR from the multiplex PCR reads. In the table there are about 740,000 distinct CDR3 sequences, around 15% of which are singletons. This clonotype has only a few counts. Its antigen is unidentified. The sequenced sample was blood. The receptor was isolated from a young woman with Graves' hyperthyroidism.

The CDR3 sequence is CSARDGRESPLHF. The CDR3 DNA sequence: TGCAGTGCTAGAGATGGACGAGAGTCACCCCTCCACTTT. The chain couples TRBV20-1 to TRBJ1-6; no definite D call. Trimming shortened V by 0 bases and J by 10 bases, and 10 bases separated the two germline ends. The CDR3 covers 13 residues. The V gene's germline CDR1 is DFQATT and CDR2 SNEGSKA (reference sequence).